These 9 T cell receptor beta chains came from one sample sequenced in a study of CD8 T cells in Susac syndrome. Random hexamers were used to reverse transcribe an amount of roughly 0.45 to 1 ug RNA. Using its own MiXCR run on the immunoSEQ multiplex PCR reads, TCRdb lists one record per CDR3 protein. In the table there are roughly 80,000 distinct CDR3 sequences, approximately 94% of which are singletons. Material for sequencing was CD4+ T cells from PBMCs. These receptors were collected from a human donor with Susac syndrome.

The chain joins TRBV29-1 to TRBJ2-7; 12 positions match TRBD1. The CDR3 runs to 14 residues. Germline CDR1 is SQVTM and CDR2 is ANQGSEA. The ends lost 2 bases at V and 6 bases at J; junction bases unmatched: 5. The CDR3 sequence: CSVEKGQGASEQYF. The CDR3 nucleotides are TGCAGCGTTGAAAAGGGACAGGGGGCGTCCGAGCAGTACTTC.

This clonotype has a single count. The chain combines TRBV3-1 with TRBJ1-4; weak D call: TRBD1 (5 bases). Trimming removed 3 bases from V and 12 bases from J, with 17 bases in between. The CDR3 loop spans 14 amino acids. The germline V gene has CDR1 LGHDT and CDR2 YNNKEL (reference sequence). The CDR3 region has the DNA TGTGCCAGCAGCCAGCGGGACTCGAGCGCTCAACTGTTTTTT. It translates to CASSQRDSSAQLFF.

The chain employs TRBV6-2 or TRBV6-3 and TRBJ2-5, with TRBD2 as a possible D gene (6 bases). CDR3 length: 16 amino acids. CDR1 is MNHEY, CDR2 SVGEGT, per germline. V was trimmed by 4 bases and J by 4 bases, leaving 19 bases between them. The CDR3 protein is CASSSRERPGIETQYF. The CDR3 region has the DNA TGTGCCAGCAGTTCCCGGGAGAGGCCGGGAATAGAGACCCAGTACTTC.

The chain recombines TRBV20-1 with TRBJ1-5; D ambiguous. The CDR3 contains 14 residues. The V end lost 6 bases, the J end lost 4 bases, and 16 bases lay between the germline ends. The V gene's germline CDR1 is DFQATT and CDR2 SNEGSKA (reference sequence). CDR3: CSAKHPDENQPQHF. CDR3 nucleotides: TGCAGTGCCAAGCATCCGGATGAGAATCAGCCCCAGCATTTT.

The chain carries TRBV6-2 or TRBV6-3 and TRBJ1-5, with 9 bases lining up with TRBD1. In germline, CDR1 is MNHEY, CDR2 SVGEGT. The CDR3 has 14 residues. V dropped 6 bases and J dropped 6; count of bases not matched to a gene: 6. The CDR3 DNA reads as TGTGCCAGCAGCTGGGACAGGGAAAGTCAGCCCCAGCATTTT. This sequence encodes CASSWDRESQPQHF.

The count of this clonotype is one. The chain combines TRBV7-2 with TRBJ2-2; perhaps TRBD2 as D (6 bases). Germline V CDR1 and CDR2: SGHTA, FQGNSA. V lost 6 bases and J lost 7, with 18 bases in between. This CDR3 contains 15 residues. The CDR3 coding sequence is TGTGCCAGCAGGCTGGGGAGGCTAGCAATCGGGGAGCTGTTTTTT. It codes for CASRLGRLAIGELFF.

The chain links TRBV6-6 to TRBJ2-5; TRBD2 agrees at 11 bases. The CDR3 length is 16 residues. From germline, CDR1 is MNHNY and CDR2 SVGAGI (reference sequence). The junction had 8 bases not matched to a gene; V was cut back by 6 bases and J by 2 bases. This chain's CDR3 is CASSRTSGGKQETQYF. The CDR3 coding sequence is TGTGCCAGCAGCCGTACTAGCGGGGGAAAACAAGAGACCCAGTACTTC.

The chain combines TRBV5-7 with TRBJ2-1, with a possible D match to TRBD2 (5 bases). TRBV5-7 counts as an open reading frame of uncertain function. Trimming took 2 bases from V and 0 from J, leaving 9 bases between them. The CDR3 is made up of 15 amino acids. The CDR3 reads CASSFRGSSYNEQFF. The CDR3 bases are TGTGCCAGCAGCTTTCGGGGTAGCTCCTACAATGAGCAGTTCTTC.

The chain links TRBV7-2 to TRBJ2-5, with 8 bases lining up with TRBD2. This CDR3 comprises 13 residues. Unmatched junction bases numbered 2, after V lost 3 bases and J lost 5 bases. The V gene's germline CDR1 is SGHTA and CDR2 FQGNSA. Written as DNA, the CDR3 is TGTGCCAGCAGCTTCGAGCGGGAGGAGACCCAGTACTTC. It codes for CASSFEREETQYF.